The TCR beta chain described here comes from a study of control samples from healthy donors and cancer patients. V lost 10 bases and J lost 6, with 28 bases in between. Looked up from germline, CDR1 is SGHRS and CDR2 is YFSETQ. The CDR3 totals 16 residues. The method was immunoSEQ multiplex PCR; TCRdb's version includes in-frame clones alone and lacks a portion of them. There are tens of thousands of clones in the sample; about 82% occur only once, and roughly 18% lies in the top ten. The sequence derives from a man in his thirties or forties in good health. The rearrangement joins TRBV5-1 to TRBJ1-2; the D gene is possibly TRBD1 (5 bases). Sample: blood. The CDR3 sequence is CASGRGGRDKGNGYTF. The CDR3 coding sequence is TGCGCCTCAGGGCGGGGTGGAAGGGATAAAGGAAATGGCTACACCTTC.